The T cell receptor (beta chain) under discussion was sequenced for a study of blood T cell repertoires in COVID-19. For the study at large: From the United States, Italy and Spain came samples of acute and convalescent COVID-19.

Cohort allocation depended upon clinical history that participants reported. Per the original methods: Quantification of nucleated cells was approximated via reference gene primer amplification. Clones were sequenced by immunoSEQ multiplex PCR, and TCRdb holds only the in-frame ones, with some missing. Clonal size and the V and J genes are those of that table, whereas D and trimming came from the DNA. This sample yields around 200,000 clones, of which over 80% are seen a single time; 10% belongs to the top ten. CDR1 is LNHDA and CDR2 is SQIVND in the germline V gene (reference sequence). CDR3 length equals 12 residues. V was trimmed by 8 bases and J by 3 bases, leaving 8 bases between them.

The sequence derives from a man between 18 and 29 years old with acute COVID-19. The V gene is TRBV19, the J gene TRBJ1-5; possibly TRBD1 for D (5 bases). The sequencing sample was made of PBMCs or T cells enriched from blood (not recorded which). CDR3 residues: CASSDTNQPQHF. CDR3 nucleotide sequence: TGTGCCAGTTCGGACACCAATCAGCCCCAGCATTTT.